A selection of T cell receptor beta chains follows, all from one sample in a study of Graves' ophthalmopathy and Graves' hyperthyroidism. TCRdb independently ran MiXCR on the multiplex PCR reads; one entry per CDR3 protein. Of hundreds of thousands of distinct CDR3 sequences listed, 20% to 25% are singletons. The sequenced material came from peripheral blood. The receptors were sampled from a woman aged 18-29 years with stable Graves' hyperthyroidism. Some clones in this sample may be carry-over from other donors' samples. CDR3s include the opening cysteine and the closing phenylalanine or tryptophan. A D gene is named only where the DNA matches it firmly. Size is omitted from some rows. Given values are once, few, many or a class for expanded clones.

v_gene: TRBV28; abundance: many; d_gene: -; j_gene: TRBJ2-7; CDR3nt: TGTGCCAGCAACCTGGGTTACACCTACGAGCAGTACTTC; CDR3aa: CASNLGYTYEQYF
v_gene: TRBV27; abundance: few; d_gene: -; j_gene: TRBJ1-5; CDR3nt: TGTGCCAGCAGTTCCGTGGACAGAGACAATCAGCCCCAGCATTTT; CDR3aa: CASSSVDRDNQPQHF
v_gene: TRBV3-1; abundance: few; d_gene: -; j_gene: TRBJ1-5; CDR3nt: TGTGCCAGCAGTGGGGACGCGAATCAGCCCCAGCATTTT; CDR3aa: CASSGDANQPQHF
v_gene: TRBV6-2/TRBV6-3; abundance: few; d_gene: -; j_gene: TRBJ2-4; CDR3nt: TGTGCCAGCCGAGACCCGGGAAACATTCAGTACTTC; CDR3aa: CASRDPGNIQYF
v_gene: TRBV6-1; abundance: many; d_gene: TRBD1; j_gene: TRBJ2-5; CDR3nt: TGTGCCAGCAGTGAAGGGGACTTCACAGGGGGCGGAAAGACCCAGTACTTC; CDR3aa: CASSEGDFTGGGKTQYF
v_gene: TRBV6-1; abundance: -; d_gene: TRBD2; j_gene: TRBJ2-5; CDR3nt: TGTGCCAGCAGATCCGGACTAGCGGGAATGGAGACCCAGTACTTC; CDR3aa: CASRSGLAGMETQYF
v_gene: TRBV25-1; abundance: many; d_gene: TRBD1; j_gene: TRBJ2-5; CDR3nt: TGTGCCAGCAGTCAAGTGTCAGGGGGCTATGGAGAGACCCAGTACTTC; CDR3aa: CASSQVSGGYGETQYF
v_gene: TRBV28; abundance: few; d_gene: -; j_gene: TRBJ1-5; CDR3nt: TGTGCCAGCAGTTTCAGATGGCACCTTCAGCCCCAGCATTTT; CDR3aa: CASSFRWHLQPQHF
v_gene: TRBV20-1; abundance: many; d_gene: -; j_gene: TRBJ1-5; CDR3nt: TGCAGTGCTAGAGTGGGGGGGGCCAATCAGCCCCAGCATTTT; CDR3aa: CSARVGGANQPQHF
v_gene: TRBV12-3/TRBV12-4; abundance: many; d_gene: TRBD2; j_gene: TRBJ2-7; CDR3nt: TGTGCCAGCAGTTTCCCCAGCGCGGGAGGAACTTACGAGCAGTACTTC; CDR3aa: CASSFPSAGGTYEQYF
v_gene: TRBV11-2; abundance: -; d_gene: -; j_gene: TRBJ1-2; CDR3nt: TGTGCCAGCAGCTTAGTTGGCAGGACTTCTATCGGCTACACCTTC; CDR3aa: CASSLVGRTSIGYTF
v_gene: TRBV11-1; abundance: many; d_gene: TRBD1; j_gene: TRBJ1-5; CDR3nt: TGTGCCAGCAGCTTGGGGACAGGGGGCGGAGTGTGGAATCAGCCCCAGCATTTT; CDR3aa: CASSLGTGGGVWNQPQHF
v_gene: TRBV28; abundance: many; d_gene: -; j_gene: TRBJ1-5; CDR3nt: TGTGCCAGCATGGTGGATTGGGGGACGAGCAATCAGCCCCAGCATTTT; CDR3aa: CASMVDWGTSNQPQHF
v_gene: TRBV12-5; abundance: many; d_gene: TRBD2; j_gene: TRBJ2-4; CDR3nt: TGTGCTAGTGGTTTGGTACTAGCGGGGCAAGCCAAAAACATTCAGTACTTC; CDR3aa: CASGLVLAGQAKNIQYF
v_gene: TRBV5-1; abundance: few; d_gene: TRBD1; j_gene: TRBJ1-2; CDR3nt: TGCGCCAGCAGCCACCGGGACAGTCAATTCTATGGCTACACCTTC; CDR3aa: CASSHRDSQFYGYTF
v_gene: TRBV20-1; abundance: few; d_gene: TRBD2; j_gene: TRBJ2-7; CDR3nt: TGCAGTGCTAGAGACCCCTGGCGGGGGGCCTCCTACGAGCAGTACTTC; CDR3aa: CSARDPWRGASYEQYF
v_gene: TRBV6-4; abundance: many; d_gene: TRBD1; j_gene: TRBJ1-4; CDR3nt: TGTGCCAGCAGTGAATGGGACAGGGGTGCTGAAAAACTGTTTTTT; CDR3aa: CASSEWDRGAEKLFF
v_gene: TRBV6-5; abundance: many; d_gene: -; j_gene: TRBJ1-2; CDR3nt: TGTGCCAGCAGTAACACTGGCCTAGGCTACACCTTC; CDR3aa: CASSNTGLGYTF
v_gene: TRBV2; abundance: many; d_gene: -; j_gene: TRBJ2-5; CDR3nt: TGTGCCAGCAGCGAGGGGGGGATGGAGACCCAGTACTTC; CDR3aa: CASSEGGMETQYF
v_gene: TRBV20-1; abundance: many; d_gene: TRBD2; j_gene: TRBJ2-7; CDR3nt: TGCAGTGCTAGAGGATACGGGAGGGACTACGAGCAGTACTTC; CDR3aa: CSARGYGRDYEQYF
v_gene: TRBV27; abundance: few; d_gene: TRBD1; j_gene: TRBJ1-6; CDR3nt: TGTGCCAGCAGTAATCCGCAGGGGGCGATTAATTCACCCCTCCACTTT; CDR3aa: CASSNPQGAINSPLHF
v_gene: TRBV28; abundance: many; d_gene: -; j_gene: TRBJ2-7; CDR3nt: TGTGCCAGCAGTTTACTCGGGGCAGGGGTCCCTCTCGAGCAGTACTTC; CDR3aa: CASSLLGAGVPLEQYF
v_gene: TRBV4-1; abundance: -; d_gene: TRBD1; j_gene: TRBJ1-2; CDR3nt: TGCGCCAGCAGAACCCTGGGGATCGGGACAGGGGGCAATGGCTACACCTTC; CDR3aa: CASRTLGIGTGGNGYTF
v_gene: TRBV20-1; abundance: few; d_gene: -; j_gene: TRBJ2-5; CDR3nt: TGCAGTGCCAGGGAGGTGGGAGAGACCCAGTACTTC; CDR3aa: CSAREVGETQYF
v_gene: TRBV12-3/TRBV12-4; abundance: many; d_gene: TRBD1; j_gene: TRBJ1-5; CDR3nt: TGTGCCAGCAGCCCCGGGACAGTTTTCAATCAGCCCCAGCATTTT; CDR3aa: CASSPGTVFNQPQHF
v_gene: TRBV11-2; abundance: many; d_gene: -; j_gene: TRBJ1-3; CDR3nt: TGTGCCAGCAGCTCGAACAGAAGCCCGGAAGGAAACACCATATATTTT; CDR3aa: CASSSNRSPEGNTIYF
v_gene: TRBV27; abundance: many; d_gene: -; j_gene: TRBJ1-5; CDR3nt: TGTGCCAGCAACGACAGATATAGCAATCAGCCCCAGCATTTT; CDR3aa: CASNDRYSNQPQHF
v_gene: TRBV13; abundance: many; d_gene: -; j_gene: TRBJ1-3; CDR3nt: TGTGCCAGCAGCTCGAGGCGGGGCTCTGGAAACACCATATATTTT; CDR3aa: CASSSRRGSGNTIYF
v_gene: TRBV7-9; abundance: many; d_gene: -; j_gene: TRBJ2-7; CDR3nt: TGTGCCAGCACCCAACTGTACGAGCAGTACTTC; CDR3aa: CASTQLYEQYF
v_gene: TRBV7-3; abundance: -; d_gene: TRBD2; j_gene: TRBJ2-7; CDR3nt: TGTGCCAGCAGCTTACAAGGACTAGCGGGAGACGAGCAGTACTTC; CDR3aa: CASSLQGLAGDEQYF
v_gene: TRBV12-3/TRBV12-4; abundance: -; d_gene: -; j_gene: TRBJ1-2; CDR3nt: TGTGCCAGCAGTTTATTACGGGGAGCTTACTATGGTTACACCTTC; CDR3aa: CASSLLRGAYYGYTF
v_gene: TRBV27; abundance: many; d_gene: -; j_gene: TRBJ2-5; CDR3nt: TGTGCCAGCAGTTTATCGCCCGGATTACAAGAGACCCAGTACTTC; CDR3aa: CASSLSPGLQETQYF
v_gene: TRBV12-3/TRBV12-4; abundance: few; d_gene: -; j_gene: TRBJ2-2; CDR3nt: TGTGCCAGCAGTCACGGGAGTCGCACCGGGGAGCTGTTTTTT; CDR3aa: CASSHGSRTGELFF
v_gene: TRBV12-3/TRBV12-4; abundance: many; d_gene: -; j_gene: TRBJ2-7; CDR3nt: TGTGCCAGCAGTTTTCTAGGGACCTACGCTATCTACGAGCAGTACTTC; CDR3aa: CASSFLGTYAIYEQYF
v_gene: TRBV12-3/TRBV12-4; abundance: many; d_gene: -; j_gene: TRBJ2-5; CDR3nt: TGTGCCAGCAGGTACAGGGTCCAAGAGACCCAGTACTTC; CDR3aa: CASRYRVQETQYF
v_gene: TRBV12-3/TRBV12-4; abundance: many; d_gene: -; j_gene: TRBJ2-5; CDR3nt: TGTGCCAGCAGTGAGTACCAAGAGACCCAGTACTTC; CDR3aa: CASSEYQETQYF
v_gene: TRBV11-2; abundance: many; d_gene: -; j_gene: TRBJ1-2; CDR3nt: TGTGCCAGCAGTGCAGAGGATGGCTACACCTTC; CDR3aa: CASSAEDGYTF
v_gene: TRBV15; abundance: few; d_gene: -; j_gene: TRBJ2-7; CDR3nt: TGTGCCACCAGCAGGAACTACGAGCAGTACTTC; CDR3aa: CATSRNYEQYF
v_gene: TRBV28; abundance: -; d_gene: -; j_gene: TRBJ2-7; CDR3nt: TGTGCCAGCAGTTACCCCCGGACTGCCTACGAGCAGTACTTC; CDR3aa: CASSYPRTAYEQYF
v_gene: TRBV7-9; abundance: many; d_gene: -; j_gene: TRBJ2-7; CDR3nt: TGTGCCAGCAGCCCCAGGGCCGAAGGGGAGCAGTACTTC; CDR3aa: CASSPRAEGEQYF
v_gene: TRBV5-1; abundance: many; d_gene: -; j_gene: TRBJ2-7; CDR3nt: TGTGCCAGCTCACCAACTGCCAGCTCCTACGAGCAGTACTTC; CDR3aa: CASSPTASSYEQYF
v_gene: TRBV30; abundance: many; d_gene: -; j_gene: TRBJ2-2; CDR3nt: TGTGCCTGGAGTGTATCGGTAGCTCAGAACACCGGGGAGCTGTTTTTT; CDR3aa: CAWSVSVAQNTGELFF
v_gene: TRBV5-1; abundance: many; d_gene: -; j_gene: TRBJ1-1; CDR3nt: TGCGCCAGCAGCTTGGAAGGGGATGAAGCTTTCTTT; CDR3aa: CASSLEGDEAFF
v_gene: TRBV9; abundance: many; d_gene: TRBD1; j_gene: TRBJ1-1; CDR3nt: TGTGCCAGCAGCACGACAGGGCGGAACACTGAAGCTTTCTTT; CDR3aa: CASSTTGRNTEAFF
v_gene: TRBV12-3/TRBV12-4; abundance: many; d_gene: TRBD2; j_gene: TRBJ2-7; CDR3nt: TGTGCCAGCAGCCTGACTAGCGGGGGACGCGAGCAGTACTTC; CDR3aa: CASSLTSGGREQYF
v_gene: TRBV28; abundance: many; d_gene: TRBD1; j_gene: TRBJ1-5; CDR3nt: TGTGCCAGCAGTGACCGGGACAGCCACTACGAAAATCAGCCCCAGCATTTT; CDR3aa: CASSDRDSHYENQPQHF
v_gene: TRBV18; abundance: many; d_gene: -; j_gene: TRBJ1-6; CDR3nt: TGTGCCAGCTCACCCACTCGTGGAGGGGACAATTCACCCCTCCACTTT; CDR3aa: CASSPTRGGDNSPLHF